Here is one TCR beta chain with its context. Sequence at one end of the junction differs from germline and may be a read error. Selected positively for CCR7 and CD45RO-negative, naive CD8 cells excluded terminally differentiated effector memory CD45RA+ cells. Donors, healthy HIV-negative adults, lacked recent acute infections or vaccinations. Replicate PCRs run on sorted subsets employed approximately 0.2 ug DNA, 25,000 to 35,000 T cell genomes. The assay was immunoSEQ multiplex PCR, and TCRdb's table has in-frame clones only and misses some. Of roughly 590,000 clones detected, nearly 97% appear once; the ten largest clones hold roughly 0.1%. This entry is derived from a study of shared clonotypes between healthy human individuals. The TCR was taken from a woman in her twenties or thirties in good health. The sequenced sample consisted of naive CD8+ T cells sorted from blood.

CDR3 nucleotide sequence: TGTGCCAGCAGCTTATGGGGAGCGGGACGCTCTGTGCAGAGCTTC. The encoded protein is CASSLWGAGRSVQSF. V is TRBV7-6 and J is TRBJ2-7; 7 positions agree with TRBD2. CDR3 length equals 15 residues. Germline V lookup: CDR1 SGHVS, CDR2 FNYEAQ.